These 30 T cell receptor beta chains share one sample of origin, sequenced in a study of shared clonotypes between healthy human individuals. The method was immunoSEQ multiplex PCR; TCRdb's version includes in-frame clones alone and lacks a portion of them. The sample gives approximately 470,000 clones, over 70% of which show up once; roughly an eighth is in the top ten. Source material: PBMCs. The receptors shown here come from a woman in her thirties or forties in good health. Some clones in this sample may be carry-over from other donors' samples.

The chain recombines TRBV6-5 with TRBJ2-7; 10 nucleotides line up with TRBD1. CDR1 and CDR2 from the germline V gene are MNHEY and SVGAGI. V lost 4 bases to trimming and J lost 0 bases; unmatched junction nucleotides: 0. The CDR3 sequence is 14 residues long. CDR3 residues: CASSWDRGSYEQYF. CDR3 bases: TGTGCCAGCAGTTGGGACAGGGGCTCCTACGAGCAGTACTTC.

The V and J genes are TRBV7-9 and TRBJ1-2; 7 nucleotides line up with TRBD1. The germline gives CDR1 SEHNR, CDR2 FQNEAQ (reference sequence). J was trimmed by 8 bases and V by 2 bases; bases with no gene match: 8. CDR3 length equals 14 residues. CDR3 amino acids: CASSLSTGLYGYTF. The CDR3 DNA reads as TGTGCCAGCAGCTTATCGACAGGGTTATACGGCTACACCTTC. Full variable domain (missing parts from reference TRBV7-9 and TRBJ1-2): DTGVSQNPRHKITKRGQNVTFRCDPISEHNRLYWYRQTLGQGPEFLTYFQNEAQLEKSRLLSDRFSAERPKGSFSTLEIQRTEQGDSAMYLCASSLSTGLYGYTFGSGTRLTVV.

On this clone: A read error is possible here, since a much larger clone lies one base away. V is TRBV6-5 and J is TRBJ1-6; no definite D call. Germline V lookup: CDR1 MNHEY, CDR2 SVGAGI. The CDR3 has 15 amino acids. V lost 0 bases and J lost 10, with 13 bases in between. The CDR3: CASSYSQSGESPLHF. Written as DNA, the CDR3 is TGTGCCAGCAGTTACTCCCAGAGTGGGGAGTCACCCCTCCACTTT.

The V and J genes are TRBV18 and TRBJ2-7; 9 bases map to TRBD1. With V trimmed by 7 bases and J by 2 bases, 12 bases remained unmatched. CDR3 length equals 16 residues. Germline CDR1 reads KGHSH; CDR2 reads LQKENI. The CDR3 DNA reads as TGTGCCAGCTTTCACAGTACCGGGACAGGGCCCTACGAGCAGTACTTC. Protein product: CASFHSTGTGPYEQYF.

This chain links TRBV2 with TRBJ2-6; D is unclear. Germline V gene lookup returns CDR1 SNHLY and CDR2 FYNNEI. Trimming left V 3 bases short and J 0 bases short, with 3 bases between. There are 14 residues in the CDR3. The CDR3 coding sequence is TGTGCCAGCAGTGATGACTCTGGGGCCAACGTCCTGACTTTC. Translated: CASSDDSGANVLTF.

The genes are TRBV6-5 and TRBJ2-4; the match to TRBD1 covers 11 bases. CDR3 length equals 14 residues. J gave up 7 bases and V 6 bases, and 5 bases lay outside the gene matches. Germline V gene data show CDR1 as MNHEY and CDR2 as SVGAGI. The CDR3 region is CASSRGQGGNIQYF. In nucleotides, the CDR3 is TGTGCCAGCAGCCGGGGACAGGGGGGGAACATTCAGTACTTC.

V gene TRBV2 combines with J gene TRBJ2-5; 9 bases map to TRBD2. The CDR3 totals 16 residues. The V and J ends lost 6 bases and 2 bases, in that order; junction bases with no gene match: 10. CDR1 is SNHLY, CDR2 FYNNEI, per germline. CDR3 region: CASRDETSGPQETQYF. CDR3 coding DNA: TGTGCCAGCAGAGACGAGACTAGCGGCCCTCAAGAGACCCAGTACTTC.

The rearrangement uses TRBV19 and TRBJ2-7; D remains ambiguous. CDR3 length: 13 amino acids. Germline CDR1 LNHDA, CDR2 SQIVND (reference sequence). Trimming removed 7 bases from V and 2 bases from J, with 12 bases in between. The CDR3: CASTSLPPYEQYF. The CDR3 bases are TGTGCCAGTACAAGCCTTCCCCCCTACGAGCAGTACTTC. Looking up the rest from reference TRBV19 and TRBJ2-7 gives the full variable domain: DGGITQSPKYLFRKEGQNVTLSCEQNLNHDAMYWYRQDPGQGLRLIYYSQIVNDFQKGDIAEGYSVSREKKESFPLTVTSAQKNPTAFYLCASTSLPPYEQYFGPGTRLTVT.

Sample share makes this clone medium-sized. Other DNA sequences from this sample encode an identical CDR3 as well. V and J are TRBV6-5 and TRBJ2-7; TRBD2 matches 9 bases. V lost 7 bases to trimming and J lost 4 bases; unmatched junction nucleotides: 11. The CDR3 consists of 15 residues. The germline V gene encodes CDR1 MNHEY and CDR2 SVGAGI. The CDR3 loop reads CASNPAGGLTYEQYF. In nucleotides, the CDR3 is TGTGCCAGCAATCCAGCGGGAGGACTGACATACGAGCAGTACTTC.

The chain recombines TRBV27 with TRBJ2-1; tentative D call: TRBD2 (6 bases). CDR1 and CDR2 from the germline V gene are MNHEY and SMNVEV (reference sequence). The length of the CDR3 is 13 residues. V gave up 2 bases and J gave up 15 bases, with 17 bases separating them. The CDR3 DNA follows: TGTGCCAGCAGTTTAGTATCGGGAGTGTTGGGGTTCTTC. This gives the protein CASSLVSGVLGFF.

The chain carries TRBV2 and TRBJ2-5; 7 nucleotides align to TRBD2. The J call may be faulty, since TRBJ2-7 better matches the DNA end. CDR3 length: 14 amino acids. The germline CDR1 and CDR2 sequences are SNHLY and FYNNEI. In DNA, the CDR3 is TGTGCCAGCACCCCGGGAGGAGGTGTTCGCGAGCAGTACTTC. As protein: CASTPGGGVREQYF.

Notes on this clone: A read error is the likely source, as a far larger clone sits one nucleotide away. Other DNA sequences in the sample encode the same CDR3. The chain has TRBV27 and TRBJ2-2, with a possible D match to TRBD2 (5 bases). This CDR3 has 15 residues. The germline gives CDR1 MNHEY, CDR2 SMNVEV (reference sequence). The CDR3 sequence: CASRFLGPNTGELFF. CDR3 nucleotide sequence: TGTGCCAGCAGATTTCTCGGTCCTAACACCGGGGAGCTGTTTTTC.

The gene calls are TRBV30 and TRBJ1-3; D remains ambiguous. The V end lost 1 base, the J end lost 0 bases, and 7 bases lay between the germline ends. Looked up from germline, CDR1 is GTSNPN and CDR2 is SVGIG (reference sequence). The CDR3 sequence is 14 residues long. Written as DNA, the CDR3 is TGTGCCTGGAGTGCTGAGGCCTCTGGAAACACCATATATTTT. This encodes CAWSAEASGNTIYF.

Worth noting for this clone: A far larger clone lies a single base away; this is likely a read error. The J gene is TRBJ1-4, the V gene TRBV5-6; D is unclear. V lost 4 bases and J 8 bases, leaving 15 bases between the germline ends. Germline CDR1 and CDR2: SGHDT and YYEEEE. The CDR3 contains 14 residues. The CDR3 sequence: CASSPRHRREKLFF. For the CDR3, the DNA is TGTGCCAGCAGCCCCCGACATAGGAGAGAAAAACTGTTTTTT.

The V and J genes are TRBV28 and TRBJ2-1, with TRBD2 identical over 9 bases. The CDR3 covers 18 residues. Germline V CDR1 and CDR2: MDHEN, SYDVKM. V trimming: 5 bases; J trimming: 3 bases; junction bases outside the gene matches: 14. The CDR3 region has the DNA TGTGCCAGCAGTCTCCAATCCCTGGGCGGGAGGGTCTACAATGAGCAGTTCTTC. Its translation is CASSLQSLGGRVYNEQFF. Full variable domain (outside the CDR3, taken from reference TRBV28 and TRBJ2-1): DVKVTQSSRYLVKRTGEKVFLECVQDMDHENMFWYRQDPGLGLRLIYFSYDVKMKEKGDIPEGYSVSREKKERFSLILESASTNQTSMYLCASSLQSLGGRVYNEQFFGPGTRLTVL.

The chain recombines TRBV7-3 with TRBJ1-1; maybe TRBD1 (5 bases). Germline V gene data show CDR1 as SGHTA and CDR2 as FQGTGA. V was pared by 2 bases and J by 3 bases, with 13 bases between. The CDR3 is 15 amino acids. The DNA for the CDR3 is TGTGCCAGCAGCTTATTGGGTGGGGGAGACACTGAAGCTTTCTTT. Translating it yields CASSLLGGGDTEAFF.

The chain uses TRBV27 and TRBJ2-2; D may be TRBD1 (5 bases). Germline CDR1 is MNHEY and CDR2 is SMNVEV (reference sequence). V was trimmed by 6 bases and J by 3 bases, leaving 11 bases between them. This CDR3 spans 14 amino acids. CDR3 amino acids: CASSQGRDTGELFF. Here the CDR3 DNA reads TGTGCCAGCAGCCAAGGCAGGGACACCGGGGAGCTGTTTTTT.

This chain connects TRBV18 to TRBJ2-7; 9 bases map to TRBD2. CDR1 and CDR2 from the germline V gene are KGHSH and LQKENI. The junction had 11 bases not matched to a gene; V was cut back by 2 bases and J by 6 bases. This CDR3 spans 16 amino acids. In DNA form, the CDR3 reads TGTGCCAGCTCACCAAGGATTAGCGGGAGTAATTCCGAGCAGTACTTC. Translating it yields CASSPRISGSNSEQYF.

As regards this clone: This may be a read error: a much more frequent sequence differs by one nucleotide. This specimen includes other DNA sequences encoding the same CDR3. The V gene is TRBV28, the J gene TRBJ1-6; 9 positions match TRBD1. This CDR3 spans 16 amino acids. CDR1 and CDR2 (germline): MDHEN, SYDVKM. Here the CDR3 reads CASSFPGTGLNSPLHF. The CDR3 bases are TGTGCCAGCAGTTTTCCGGGGACAGGGCTCAATTCACCACTCCACTTT.

The J gene is TRBJ2-1, the V gene TRBV28, with 10 nucleotides matching TRBD2. The germline CDR1 and CDR2 sequences are MDHEN and SYDVKM. There are 14 residues in the CDR3. V lost 6 bases and J lost 7; bases outside the gene matches: 6. This CDR3 reads CASSLSGRRNEQFF. DNA for the CDR3: TGTGCCAGCAGCCTTAGCGGGAGGAGGAATGAGCAGTTCTTC.

There are a few counts of this clone. The J gene is TRBJ2-3, the V gene TRBV6-5; no reliable D call. The CDR3 totals 14 residues. In germline, CDR1 is MNHEY, CDR2 SVGAGI. Trimming left V 0 bases short and J 3 bases short, with 7 bases between. The CDR3 DNA sequence: TGTGCCAGCAGTTACTCGGCTACGACAGATACGCAGTATTTT. Protein product: CASSYSATTDTQYF.

CDR3 residues: CAISATGTGGETQYF. CDR3 sequence (DNA): TGTGCCATCAGTGCAACCGGGACAGGGGGAGAGACCCAGTACTTC. The gene calls are TRBV10-3 and TRBJ2-5, with 11 nucleotides matching TRBD1. V lost 4 bases and J lost 4; bases outside the gene matches: 5. CDR1 and CDR2 from the germline V gene are ENHRY and SYGVKD. The CDR3 covers 15 residues.

This clone was observed a few times. The chain links TRBV4-3 to TRBJ1-4, with unresolved D. The V and J ends lost 4 bases and 6 bases respectively, with 12 bases between them. The CDR3 totals 14 residues. Per germline, CDR1 LGHNA and CDR2 YSLEER. The CDR3: CASSRGRTDEKLFF. DNA of the CDR3: TGCGCCAGCAGCCGCGGGAGGACGGATGAAAAACTGTTTTTT.

This clone was picked up a small number of times. Given a far larger clone just one base away, this is likely a sequencing read error. At the DNA level, this CDR3 is encoded by other sequences in the same sample as well. V and J are TRBV9 and TRBJ2-3; TRBD1 matches 7 bases. The V segment lost 0 bases and the J segment 5 bases; nucleotides outside the gene matches: 6. This CDR3 contains 15 residues. Germline CDR1 reads SGDLS; CDR2 reads YYNGEE. The CDR3 loop reads CASSVEGTDGDTQYF. DNA of the CDR3: TGTGCCAGCAGCGTAGAAGGGACAGACGGAGATACGCAGTATTTT.

For this clone: With a much larger clone just one base away, this may be a read error. This specimen includes other DNA sequences encoding the same CDR3. The rearrangement links TRBV5-8 to TRBJ2-3; D gene ambiguous. In germline, CDR1 is SGHTS, CDR2 YDEGEE. The CDR3 loop spans 13 amino acids. This CDR3 reads CASRTDGTDTQYF. CDR3 coding DNA: TGTGCCAGCAGAACCGACGGCACAGATACACAGTATTTT.

This clone was counted a few times. J is TRBJ2-5 and V is TRBV19, with D tentatively TRBD1 (6 bases). CDR1 LNHDA and CDR2 SQIVND come from the germline V gene (reference sequence). V was cut by 4 bases and J by 5 bases, with 14 bases left in between. CDR3 size: 14 residues. The CDR3 DNA reads TGTGCCAGTAGTAACACAGGGCGGGTGGAGACCCAGTACTTC. Amino acids: CASSNTGRVETQYF. The full variable domain, in which reference TRBV19 and TRBJ2-5 provide the parts outside the CDR3, is DGGITQSPKYLFRKEGQNVTLSCEQNLNHDAMYWYRQDPGQGLRLIYYSQIVNDFQKGDIAEGYSVSREKKESFPLTVTSAQKNPTAFYLCASSNTGRVETQYFGPGTRLLVL.

This chain links TRBV28 with TRBJ2-1; 8 bases line up with TRBD2. With V trimmed by 5 bases and J by 0 bases, 6 bases remained unmatched. The CDR3 length is 16 residues. CDR1 and CDR2 (germline): MDHEN, SYDVKM. This CDR3 reads CASSVTSAYSYNEQFF. The CDR3 bases are TGTGCCAGCAGTGTGACTAGCGCCTACTCCTACAATGAGCAGTTCTTC.

This clone has only one observation. A far larger clone lies a single base away; this is likely a read error. This CDR3 is missing its conserved last phenylalanine or tryptophan, likely due to a read error. The chain uses TRBV2 and TRBJ2-7; 8 nucleotides align to TRBD2. V dropped 0 bases and J dropped 5; count of bases not matched to a gene: 15. The CDR3 runs to 18 residues. CDR1 and CDR2 from the germline V gene are SNHLY and FYNNEI. The CDR3 loop is CASSEALRGGSLSDEQYL. CDR3 nucleotide sequence: TGTGCCAGCAGTGAAGCGCTTCGGGGGGGTTCGCTTTCTGACGAGCAGTACCTC.

The V and J genes are TRBV11-3 and TRBJ1-5; maybe TRBD1 (5 bases). In germline, CDR1 is SGHNT, CDR2 YENEEA. The CDR3 is 18 residues long. Trimming took 4 bases from V and 1 from J, leaving 20 bases between them. The CDR3 sequence: CASSSWQGPGWSNQPQHF. CDR3 sequence (DNA): TGTGCCAGCAGCTCGTGGCAGGGACCGGGTTGGAGCAATCAGCCCCAGCATTTT. Looking up the rest from reference TRBV11-3 and TRBJ1-5 gives the full variable domain: EAGVVQSPRYKIIEKKQPVAFWCNPISGHNTLYWYLQNLGQGPELLIRYENEEAVDDSQLPKDRFSAERLKGVDSTLKIQPAELGDSAVYLCASSSWQGPGWSNQPQHFGDGTRLSIL.

About this clone itself: One junction end does not reproduce the germline sequence, and a read error may be involved. Within the sample, other DNA sequences also encode this same CDR3. V usage is TRBV25-1 and J usage is TRBJ1-3; D unclear. Germline V gene data show CDR1 as MGHDK and CDR2 as SYGVNS. The CDR3 runs 13 residues. The chain's CDR3 is CASSEHGGNTIYF. The CDR3 DNA reads as TGTGCCAGTAGTGAACATGGTGGAAACACCATATATTTT.